This entry concerns a single TCR beta chain. Its antigen is not yet known. No much larger clone exists at a distance of one base, and base qualities are not known. The CDR3 regions of human TCRbeta chains were subjected to immunosequencing. On the study's bioinformatics: TCRs in the repertoires were matched against a reference library of SARS-CoV-2-specific TCRs that had been generated with the MIRA antigen-specificity platform. Breadth meant the fraction of unique TCRs that were SARS-CoV-2-associated, whereas depth meant the fraction of total T cells that were SARS-CoV-2-associated. Using the MIRA data, every spike-specific TCR was mapped to the spike region that the TCR reacted to and assigned to either a CD4 or a CD8 class. Log10-transformed breadth and depth values were compared by one-way ANOVA with Sidak's multiple comparisons tests. What TCRdb holds here is the immuneACCESS table cut down to in-frame rearrangements. Part of the clones is not present; checked against another copy, under half of the missing clones reflect an unresolved V gene, and the others are unexplained. V and J calls and clone size are given by that table; D and trimming were obtained from the DNA. This sample holds under 200,000 clones; 88% were observed only once. Together, the top ten hold roughly 26% of the sample.

The data were taken from a study of T cell responses to AZD1222 COVID-19 vaccine (dated by TCRdb to about 2021). Background on the whole study: TCR sequencing was performed for some 250 trial participants, of whom about 210 were given two doses of AZD1222 and 26 were given two doses of MenACWY control vaccine. Trial participants were enrolled into age subgroups of 18-55, 56-69 and 70-plus years, which contained around 140, 26 and 57 TCR-sequenced participants, respectively. The study at large found these results: The 56-69-year group was small, and its depth increase did not reach significance, likely because of low power. Participants were mostly white British and included more females than males, and it was suggested by the authors that clonal diversity may have been underestimated. Epitopes outside the regions mutated in the B.1.351 and B.1.1.7 variants were reportedly recognized by nearly half of the unique spike-specific TCRs. Because no day 14 peak-response samples were available, the repertoires could be characterized only after the peak T cell response. CD4 TCRs associated with the vaccine covered the entire spike protein, and the dominant responses were in regions 160-218 and 743-854. After two AZD1222 doses, both the breadth and the depth of spike-specific TCRs were significantly higher than at day 0 and than in MenACWY recipients. Only five to seven AZD1222 recipients were SARS-CoV-2 seropositive at baseline, limiting conclusions about previously exposed vaccinees.

V sheds 2 bases and J sheds 2 bases, leaving 9 bases between their ends. The CDR3, cysteine through phenylalanine, is 14 amino acids long. Solely the CDR3 DNA is kept, with 42 bases framed from the first base. CDR1 and CDR2 were assigned from the germline V gene as KGHSH and LQKENI. Explained via the paper, the time point label denotes: about 28 days (+/-7) after the second vaccine dose. AZD1222 recipients given second doses at about 4 weeks or at about 12 weeks were pooled, since spike-specific TCR depth and breadth were not found to differ between the two schedules. Vaccinee samples were obtained from the UK trials COV001 and COV002, which included a single-blind randomized controlled phase 2/3 trial of AZD1222 (ChAdOx1 nCoV-19) in healthy adults. Trial participant PBMC samples were collected at day 0 and day 28 after the second dose for TCRbeta chain sequencing.

The material sequenced was peripheral blood, taken 28 days after the second AZD1222 dose. The TCR comes from an adult who received the AZD1222 COVID-19 vaccine. Recombination joined TRBV18 with TRBJ1-1, with no D gene named confidently. The CDR3 reads CASSPSGGNTEAFF. The bases are TGTGCCAGCTCACCATCGGGCGGAAACACTGAAGCTTTCTTT.